Listed below are T cell receptor beta chains from one sample, sequenced in a study of cytomegalovirus exposure and HLA in healthy donors. Generated by immunoSEQ multiplex PCR, the TCRdb table keeps only in-frame clones and is missing some. The sample gives around 180,000 clones, about 80% of which show up once; approximately 1.5% is in the top ten. Sequencing input: PBMCs. Receptors originate from a woman under 40 in good health and CMV-seropositive. Both conserved end residues are part of each CDR3. D genes are given only for firm matches. Only part of the rows carry a size: once, few, many, or a class if the clone is expanded.

V	D	size	J	DNA	CDR3
TRBV5-1	-	-	TRBJ2-3	TGCGCCAGCGAAGGGGATACTTATACAGATACGCAGTATTTT	CASEGDTYTDTQYF
TRBV11-2	-	-	TRBJ2-7	TGTGCCAGCAGCTTAGATCGTGGAAGAGGCGAGCAGTACTTC	CASSLDRGRGEQYF
TRBV9	TRBD2	-	TRBJ2-7	TGTGCCAGCAGCGTAGGGGGGGGAGCGGGAGGGAGTTTTTACGAGCAGTACTTC	CASSVGGGAGGSFYEQYF
TRBV5-5	-	-	TRBJ2-3	TGTGCCAGCAGCTTCGGGGGGCTTAACACAGATACGCAGTATTTT	CASSFGGLNTDTQYF
TRBV5-1	-	few	TRBJ1-2	TGCGCCAGCAGCTTGGACGGCAGGGTGGACGGCTACACCTTC	CASSLDGRVDGYTF
TRBV12-5	TRBD1	once	TRBJ1-2	TGTGCTAGTGGTGACAGGGGGAGTGGCTACACCTTC	CASGDRGSGYTF
TRBV28	-	-	TRBJ1-2	TGTGCCAGCAGTTCAAGTGGGCTAAGCTATGGCTACACCTTC	CASSSSGLSYGYTF
TRBV4-3	-	-	TRBJ1-5	TGCGCCAGCAGCCAAGGGTCGGGAGGGCATCAGCCCCAGCATTTT	CASSQGSGGHQPQHF
TRBV5-6	-	-	TRBJ2-7	TGTGCCAGCAGCTCCCTTGGGGCCTGGGGCGAGGCCGCCTACGAGCAGTACTTC	CASSSLGAWGEAAYEQYF
TRBV7-2	-	-	TRBJ2-5	TGTGCCAGCAGCCGACAGGTGGGTTTTGAAGAGACCCAGTACTTC	CASSRQVGFEETQYF
TRBV5-1	-	-	TRBJ1-4	TGCGCCAGCAGCTTGGGTCTAGTTAAGGAAAAACTGTTTTTT	CASSLGLVKEKLFF
TRBV19	-	once	TRBJ1-1	TGTGCCAGTAGTGACGGGGGGGTCACTGAAGCTTTCTTT	CASSDGGVTEAFF
TRBV5-4	TRBD1	-	TRBJ2-3	TGTGCCAGCAGTCAGGAGACAGGGATAGATACGCAGTATTTT	CASSQETGIDTQYF
TRBV9	TRBD2	-	TRBJ2-5	TGTGCCAGCAGCGTTTTTTCCGGGGGGAACCAAGAGACCCAGTACTTC	CASSVFSGGNQETQYF
TRBV6-1	-	-	TRBJ1-5	TGTGCCAGCATTGCAACAGTCAATCAGCCCCAGCATTTT	CASIATVNQPQHF
TRBV13	-	-	TRBJ2-2	TGTGCCAGCAGCCCCCTGGCAGGGTTGAACGGGGAGCTGTTTTTT	CASSPLAGLNGELFF
TRBV30	-	-	TRBJ2-3	TGTGCCTGGAGTGTACGGGGTTTTAGCGCAGATACGCAGTATTTT	CAWSVRGFSADTQYF
TRBV15	TRBD2	-	TRBJ2-1	TGTGCCACCAGCAGACCTCCGGGACTAGCGGGAAAAAATGAGCAGTTCTTC	CATSRPPGLAGKNEQFF
TRBV27	TRBD2	-	TRBJ2-3	TGTGCCACCGGCCTAGGGGTAGCGGGAGGTGGTACGCAGTATTTT	CATGLGVAGGGTQYF
TRBV6-6	-	-	TRBJ2-5	TGTGCCAGCAGTGACCCAGGGGGTAGCGGAGAGACCCAGTACTTC	CASSDPGGSGETQYF
TRBV2	TRBD2	-	TRBJ2-7	TGTGCCAGTCAAATAGCGGGAGTTGGGGAGCAGTACTTC	CASQIAGVGEQYF
TRBV30	-	-	TRBJ1-5	TGTGCCTGGAGTCTACAGGGTGGCGGGCAGCCCCAGCATTTT	CAWSLQGGGQPQHF
TRBV11-2	-	-	TRBJ1-2	TGTGCCAGCAGCTTAGATCAAGCGGTTAACTATGGCTACACCTTC	CASSLDQAVNYGYTF
TRBV5-4	-	few	TRBJ1-4	TGTGCCAGCAGCTTGACCGGGTCCATTAAACTGTTTTTT	CASSLTGSIKLFF
TRBV7-6	-	-	TRBJ2-2	TGTGCCAGCAGCTTACCGGCCGGGGAGCTGTTTTTT	CASSLPAGELFF
TRBV2	-	-	TRBJ1-5	TGTGCCAGCAGGAGGGAGGGGTTGGGCAATCAGCCCCAGCATTTT	CASRREGLGNQPQHF
TRBV6-6	-	-	TRBJ1-5	TGTGCCAGCAGTTACTCCGGTCAGCCCCAGCATTTT	CASSYSGQPQHF
TRBV10-3	-	-	TRBJ2-7	TGTGCCATCAGTGAGTCGTTATCCTACGAGCAGTACTTC	CAISESLSYEQYF
TRBV27	-	once	TRBJ2-2	TGTGCCAGCAGTTTATCTCGGCCAGGGACTCTTGAGTACACCGGGGAGCTGTTTTTT	CASSLSRPGTLEYTGELFF
TRBV6-1	TRBD1	few	TRBJ2-4	TGTGCCAGCAGTGAAGCCAGGGGGCTAGGCAAAAACATTCAGTACTTC	CASSEARGLGKNIQYF
TRBV5-4	TRBD1	few	TRBJ2-1	TGTGCCAGCAGCTCGGGACAGGGTACCTACAATGAGCAGTTCTTC	CASSSGQGTYNEQFF
TRBV4-2	TRBD2	-	TRBJ2-1	TGTGCCAGCAGCCAAGATGGGACTAGCGGGAGCTATGAGCAGTTCTTC	CASSQDGTSGSYEQFF
TRBV27	-	-	TRBJ2-2	TGTGCCAGCAGTTTATGGGGACTGAGGCAGGGTAACACCGGGGAGCTGTTTTTT	CASSLWGLRQGNTGELFF
TRBV4-2	-	-	TRBJ2-1	TGTGCCAGCAGCCAAGAAAGGAGCGCGAGCTCCTACAATGAGCAGTTCTTC	CASSQERSASSYNEQFF
TRBV11-2	-	-	TRBJ1-1	TGTGCCAGCAGCTTAGGGGGCTATTCTGAAGCTTTCTTT	CASSLGGYSEAFF
TRBV11-3	-	-	TRBJ2-1	TGTGCCAGCACCCTGAATCAGGGAAGCAACAATGAGCAGTTCTTC	CASTLNQGSNNEQFF
TRBV7-2	TRBD2	-	TRBJ2-3	TGTGCCTCGAGGAGGACTAGCGACACAGATACGCAGTATTTT	CASRRTSDTDTQYF
TRBV6-1	-	-	TRBJ2-5	TGTGCCAGCAGTGATGGGCCCGACATCGCGACCCAGTACTTC	CASSDGPDIATQYF
TRBV7-9	-	-	TRBJ1-4	TGTGCCAGCACACTTGGGTGGGGGGAAGATGAAAAACTGTTTTTT	CASTLGWGEDEKLFF
TRBV2	TRBD1	-	TRBJ1-1	TGTGCCAGCAGTGAAGCCTTTGGGACAGGGGAACGGGAAGCTTTCTTT	CASSEAFGTGEREAFF
TRBV6-6	TRBD2	once	TRBJ2-1	TGTGCCAGCAGTTTTAGCGGGAAGGGTGAGCAGTTCTTC	CASSFSGKGEQFF
TRBV5-1	-	-	TRBJ1-1	TGCGCCAGCAGCTTGGGCGGGGGCCAAATGAACACTGAAGCTTTCTTT	CASSLGGGQMNTEAFF
TRBV7-6	TRBD1	-	TRBJ2-3	TGTGCCAGCAGCCAAACGAGGACAGGCCAGGGTTTTGATACGCAGTATTTT	CASSQTRTGQGFDTQYF
TRBV28	-	-	TRBJ2-7	TGTGCCAGCAGCCCCGGTGGGACATACGAGCAGTACTTC	CASSPGGTYEQYF
TRBV28	-	few	TRBJ1-1	TGTGCCAGCAGCACAGGGAAAGCTTTCTTT	CASSTGKAFF
TRBV10-1	-	few	TRBJ2-6	TGCGCCAGAGGAGGCGGCCGGACGTCCGGGGCCAACGTCCTGACTTTC	CARGGGRTSGANVLTF
TRBV28	-	-	TRBJ2-3	TGTGCCAGCATCCCGGGGGAGACTAGCACAGATACGCAGTATTTT	CASIPGETSTDTQYF
TRBV6-4	TRBD2	-	TRBJ2-3	TGTGCCAGCAGCCTACTAGCGGGAGGTAGCACAGATACGCAGTATTTT	CASSLLAGGSTDTQYF
TRBV2	-	-	TRBJ2-1	TGTGCCAGCAGTTGGGGAGTGGTTGAGCAGTTCTTC	CASSWGVVEQFF
TRBV19	TRBD1	-	TRBJ1-2	TGTGCCAGTATGGGACAGGAGAACTATGGCTACACCTTC	CASMGQENYGYTF
TRBV28	TRBD1	few	TRBJ2-5	TGTGCCACCCACAGGGGATTACAAGAGACCCAGTACTTC	CATHRGLQETQYF
TRBV25-1	TRBD2	-	TRBJ2-1	TGTGCCAGCAGTGCCTCGGGGACTAGCGGGAGTAATGAGCAGTTCTTC	CASSASGTSGSNEQFF
TRBV6-5	-	-	TRBJ1-1	TGTGCCAGCAGTTACTTCGACAGATCTGAAGCTTTCTTT	CASSYFDRSEAFF
TRBV4-3	TRBD1	once	TRBJ2-7	TGCGCCAGCAGCCAAGAGGGGACAGGGTTGGAGGAGCAGTACTTC	CASSQEGTGLEEQYF
TRBV28	TRBD1	-	TRBJ1-4	TGTGCCAGCAGTTTGTGGGACAGGGCAACTGAAAAACTGTTTTTT	CASSLWDRATEKLFF